Listed here are 14 T cell receptor beta chains from one sample, sequenced in a study of blood T cell repertoires in COVID-19. The protocol was immunoSEQ multiplex PCR, while the TCRdb copy is restricted to in-frame clones and leaves out a portion. This sample has over 200,000 clones, with approximately 90% found just once. Material for sequencing was PBMCs or T cells enriched from blood (not recorded which). The receptors originated from a woman in her forties with acute COVID-19.

J is TRBJ2-5 and V is TRBV7-2, with 9 positions matching TRBD2. Germline V gives CDR1 SGHTA, CDR2 FQGNSA. Trimming at V came to 5 bases and at J to 1 base, leaving 14 bases not matched to a gene. The CDR3 loop spans 18 amino acids. The CDR3 loop reads CASSIGLAGWGSQETQYF. The CDR3 DNA reads TGTGCCAGCAGCATAGGGCTAGCGGGGTGGGGGAGCCAAGAGACCCAGTACTTC.

The rearrangement links TRBV7-8 to TRBJ1-4; 8 bases map to TRBD1. Germline V CDR1 and CDR2: SGHVS, FQNEAQ. The CDR3 totals 14 residues. With V trimmed by 6 bases and J by 7 bases, 7 bases remained unmatched. For the CDR3, the DNA is TGTGCCAGCAGTTCACAGGGGGGATCTGAAAAACTGTTTTTT. Protein sequence: CASSSQGGSEKLFF.

This clone was picked up one time. The chain has TRBV7-2 and TRBJ2-3, with 9 bases matching TRBD2. The CDR3 loop spans 16 amino acids. Germline loops: CDR1 SGHTA, CDR2 FQGNSA. V trimming: 1 base; J trimming: 5 bases; junction bases outside the gene matches: 7. Here the CDR3 DNA reads TGTGCCAGCAGCTTAGGAGCGGGGGGTTTGAAAGATACGCAGTATTTT. As protein: CASSLGAGGLKDTQYF.

The chain has TRBV7-6 and TRBJ2-1; a possible D gene is TRBD1 (6 bases). V shed 1 base and J shed 8 bases, with 12 bases lying between them. CDR3 length: 14 amino acids. Germline CDR1 and CDR2: SGHVS and FNYEAQ. The CDR3 sequence: CASSLDRVADEQFF. CDR3 coding DNA: TGTGCCAGCAGCTTAGACAGGGTTGCGGATGAGCAGTTCTTC.

The genes are TRBV3-1 (or the pseudogene TRBV3-2) and TRBJ2-7, with 9 bases lining up with TRBD2. After removal of 0 bases from V and 6 bases from J, the junction contained 12 bases not matched to a gene. This CDR3 is built from 17 residues. The germline V gene has CDR1 LGHDT and CDR2 YNNKEL (reference sequence). CDR3 in amino acids: CASSQDFPRREGSEQYV. The CDR3 coding sequence is TGTGCCAGCAGCCAAGATTTCCCTAGGCGGGAGGGCTCCGAGCAGTACGTC.

The chain is built from TRBV19 and TRBJ2-5, with 9 bases aligning to TRBD2. From germline, CDR1 is LNHDA and CDR2 SQIVND (reference sequence). V gave up 3 bases and J gave up 5 bases; unmatched junction bases: 4. The CDR3 runs to 14 residues. The CDR3 loop reads CASSISSGMETQYF. Here the CDR3 DNA reads TGTGCCAGTAGTATTTCTAGCGGGATGGAGACCCAGTACTTC.

The J gene is TRBJ2-7, the V gene TRBV11-2, with 8 nucleotides matching TRBD1. V dropped 2 bases and J dropped 7; count of bases not matched to a gene: 1. The CDR3 is 12 residues long. Germline V gives CDR1 SGHAT, CDR2 FQNNGV. CDR3 nucleotides: TGTGCCAGCAGCTTATGGACAGGGGAGCAGTACTTC. Translation gives CASSLWTGEQYF.

The V call is TRBV10-3, the J call TRBJ2-1; D unclear. The length of the CDR3 is 15 residues. Germline loops: CDR1 ENHRY, CDR2 SYGVKD. V lost 2 bases, J lost 0 bases, and 8 bases lay in between. The CDR3 loop is CAISEALVSYNEQFF. The DNA of the CDR3 is TGTGCCATCAGTGAGGCACTTGTCTCCTACAATGAGCAGTTCTTC.

The rearrangement uses TRBV7-8 and TRBJ2-5; TRBD2 agrees at 8 bases. CDR3 size: 16 residues. Trimming took 5 bases from V and 5 from J; bases not matched to a gene: 13. From germline, CDR1 is SGHVS and CDR2 FQNEAQ. The CDR3 region has the DNA TGTGCCAGCAGCATCCTTGCGGGAGGCATCGGGGAGACCCAGTACTTC. Protein sequence: CASSILAGGIGETQYF.

This clone was counted a few times. Written as DNA, the CDR3 is TGCGCCAGCAACCTAAGGAGTATGAACACTGAAGCTTTCTTT. Translation: CASNLRSMNTEAFF. The genes are TRBV5-1 and TRBJ1-1; D not certain. Germline V gives CDR1 SGHRS, CDR2 YFSETQ. The V end lost 6 bases, the J end lost 0 bases, and 12 bases lay between the germline ends. This CDR3 spans 14 amino acids.

The rearrangement links TRBV27 to TRBJ2-3, with D perhaps TRBD2 (5 bases). The CDR3 length is 14 residues. Germline V lookup: CDR1 MNHEY, CDR2 SMNVEV (reference sequence). V lost 2 bases to trimming and J lost 6 bases, with 12 bases between them. CDR3 loop: CASSLTGVGDTQYF. The DNA for the CDR3 is TGTGCCAGCAGTTTAACCGGGGTCGGGGATACGCAGTATTTT.

The genes are TRBV5-8 and TRBJ2-7; D gene ambiguous. The CDR3 has 15 residues. Germline CDR1 is SGHTS and CDR2 is YDEGEE. Between the trimmed V and J ends, which lost 6 bases and 0 bases, there was a span of 16 bases. In DNA, the CDR3 is TGTGCCAGCACCTCCTCTTCCACGAGCTCCTACGAGCAGTACGTC. Its translation is CASTSSSTSSYEQYV.

The V and J genes are TRBV7-7 and TRBJ2-5; 8 bases match TRBD2. After removal of 3 bases from V and 1 base from J, the junction contained 7 bases not matched to a gene. CDR1 is SSHAT and CDR2 is FNYEAQ in the germline V gene (reference sequence). CDR3 length: 16 residues. The CDR3 reads CASSLAGGAIQETQYF. CDR3 bases: TGTGCCAGCAGCTTGGCGGGAGGCGCCATCCAAGAGACCCAGTACTTC.

This chain uses TRBV19 with TRBJ1-5, with TRBD1 as a possible D gene (6 bases). This CDR3 has 15 amino acids. Germline loops: CDR1 LNHDA, CDR2 SQIVND (reference sequence). Trimming took 5 bases from V and 2 from J, leaving 13 bases between them. CDR3 sequence reads: CASSHGDTRNQPQHF. The CDR3 region has the DNA TGTGCCAGTAGTCACGGGGACACCCGCAATCAGCCCCAGCATTTT.